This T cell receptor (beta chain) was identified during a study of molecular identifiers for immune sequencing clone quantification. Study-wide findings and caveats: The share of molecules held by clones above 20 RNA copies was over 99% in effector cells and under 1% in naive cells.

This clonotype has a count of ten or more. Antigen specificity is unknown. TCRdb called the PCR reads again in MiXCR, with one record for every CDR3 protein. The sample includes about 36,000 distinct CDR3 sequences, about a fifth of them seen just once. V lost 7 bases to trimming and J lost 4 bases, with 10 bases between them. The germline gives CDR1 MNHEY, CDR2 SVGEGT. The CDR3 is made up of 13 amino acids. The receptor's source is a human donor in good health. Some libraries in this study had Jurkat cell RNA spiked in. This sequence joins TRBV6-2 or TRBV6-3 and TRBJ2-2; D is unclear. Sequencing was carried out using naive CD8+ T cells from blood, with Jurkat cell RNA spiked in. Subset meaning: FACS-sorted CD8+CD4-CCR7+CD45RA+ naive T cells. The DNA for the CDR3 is TGTGCCAGCACCCTAGTTGGCACCGGGGAGCTGTTTTTT. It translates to CASTLVGTGELFF.